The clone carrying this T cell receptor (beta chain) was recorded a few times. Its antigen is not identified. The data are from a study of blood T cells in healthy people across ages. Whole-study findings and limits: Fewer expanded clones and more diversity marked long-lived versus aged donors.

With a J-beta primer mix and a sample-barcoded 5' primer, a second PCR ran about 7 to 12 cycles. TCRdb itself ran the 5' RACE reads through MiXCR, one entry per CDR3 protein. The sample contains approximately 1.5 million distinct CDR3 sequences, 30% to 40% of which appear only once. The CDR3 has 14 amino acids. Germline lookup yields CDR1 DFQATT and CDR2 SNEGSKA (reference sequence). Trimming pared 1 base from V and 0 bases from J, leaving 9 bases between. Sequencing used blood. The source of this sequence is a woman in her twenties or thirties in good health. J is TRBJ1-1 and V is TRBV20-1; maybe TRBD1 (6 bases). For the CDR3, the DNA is TGCAGTGCTAGAGTTGGACAGCTGAACACTGAAGCTTTCTTT. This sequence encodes CSARVGQLNTEAFF.